The source of this TCR beta chain is a study of beta chain features in type 1 diabetes (dated by TCRdb to 2017 to 2018). About the investigation overall: Patients and healthy donors did not differ in mean age, gender distribution, total cell number or subset yield. A total of approximately 110,000,000 sorted cells were examined across all samples, and a strong correlation was observed between cell number per subset and RNA yield. In the study, TCRB repertoires of sorted circulating CD4+ T cell subsets from recently diagnosed type 1 diabetes patients were compared with those of matched healthy donors. Regulatory and stem cell-like memory subsets were isolated from only 8 patients and 8 healthy donors, whereas naive and central memory subsets came from all 28 donors. The paper as a whole reports these results and caveats: Fewer insertions and more nucleotide deletions at VDJ recombination sites were observed in patients with type 1 diabetes, implying thymic rearrangement abnormalities. A moderate but significant shortening of TCRB CDR3 length was observed in type 1 diabetes patients in all four CD4+ subsets. Naive, central memory and regulatory TCRB repertoires appeared to be more similar among patients than among healthy donors. HLA sub-analyses involved small numbers of individuals, so any influence of HLA type on TCRB rearrangement remained unresolved. Because cDNA was sequenced instead of genomic DNA, activated cells with high expression could be over-represented, although the groups did not differ in activation or CD3 levels. Shorter templates might be favored by PCR, yet because patient and control samples were amplified and corrected together, any such skew would affect both groups equally.

All of the isolated RNA was reverse transcribed with the High Capacity cDNA Reverse Transcription Kit, so expressed TCRB transcripts were sequenced. Deep immunoSEQ sequencing was performed on naive, central memory and regulatory T cell samples, with an average of roughly 3.6 million total reads per sample. Sorted cells were lysed in RLT buffer, and RNA was extracted using DNase-treated RNeasy Micro or Mini kits according to cell number. To prevent cross-contamination, every cell subset was processed on its own, while patient and healthy donor samples were processed together. The immunoSEQ multiplex PCR was used to amplify TCRB sequences from cDNA, generating 87-bp fragments that spanned the CDR3 region. Sequencing of the amplicons was performed on the Illumina HiSeq platform. In the original analysis: Synthetic template baselines were used to correct PCR bias computationally, reads within Hamming distance 2 were collapsed together, and singletons that could not be merged were discarded. Reads were aligned against IMGT to assign V, D and J genes, CDR3 length and insertions or deletions at six rearrangement sites. Within each subset, clonotype counts were normalized to sorted cell number, after which true diversity and Gini coefficients were computed with the tcR R package. Repertoire sharing was quantified using the overlap coefficient calculated on TCRB nucleotide sequences. Drawn from immuneACCESS, this table holds only the in-frame rearrangements with V and J called that TCRdb kept. Clones are partly lost; checked studies trace under half to an unresolved V gene and leave the rest unexplained. V and J calls and clone size are given by that table; D and trimming were obtained from the DNA. In this sample the table shows 240,000 or so clones, roughly 30% of which occur a single time. Clones ranked in the top ten supply 3.5% to 4% of the sample.

The CDR3 holds 17 amino acids from the cysteine to the phenylalanine. Of the read, only the CDR3 DNA is kept; its 51 bases are in frame from base 1. The CDR1 and CDR2 encoded by the germline V gene are SGHDT and YYEEEE. Clipping removes 4 bases from V and 0 bases from J, with 9 as the unmatched junction base count. From each donor, a single peripheral blood sample of 90 to 150 mL on average was drawn into heparinised tubes. Naive, central memory, regulatory and stem cell-like memory CD4+ T cells were sorted on a BD FACSAria II using a panel including CD45RO, CCR7, CD25, CD127, CD95 and CD27. Purity was above 98% for every sorted population. PBMCs were isolated immediately by Lymphoprep density gradient centrifugation and stained directly without culture. So that batch effects would be minimized, each experiment stained and sorted samples in pairs, pairing one healthy donor with one patient. In the case of this clone: The antigen it binds to is not known. Within one base of it there is no much larger clone, and no base qualities were kept.

Specimen: central memory CD4+ T cells from blood. The rearrangement combines TRBV5-6 with TRBJ2-4; 8 middle bases align to TRBD1. The clonotype originates from a man aged 25 to 40 in good health. The CDR3 reads CASSALTGVPAKNIQYF. The DNA is TGTGCCAGCAGCGCACTGACAGGGGTCCCAGCCAAAAACATTCAGTACTTC.